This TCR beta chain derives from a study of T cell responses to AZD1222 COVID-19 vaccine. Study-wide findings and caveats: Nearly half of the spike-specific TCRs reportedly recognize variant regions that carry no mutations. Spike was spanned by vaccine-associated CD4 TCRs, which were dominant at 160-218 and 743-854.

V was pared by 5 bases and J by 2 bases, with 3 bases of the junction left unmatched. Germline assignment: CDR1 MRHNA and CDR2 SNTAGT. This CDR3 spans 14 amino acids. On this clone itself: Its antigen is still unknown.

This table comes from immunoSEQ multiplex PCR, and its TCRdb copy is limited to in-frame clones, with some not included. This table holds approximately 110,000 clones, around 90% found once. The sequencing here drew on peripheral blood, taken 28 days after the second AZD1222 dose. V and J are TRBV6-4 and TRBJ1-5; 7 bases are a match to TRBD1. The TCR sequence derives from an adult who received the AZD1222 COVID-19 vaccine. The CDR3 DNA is TGTGCCAGCAGTCCTACAGGGGGCAATCAGCCCCAGCATTTT. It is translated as CASSPTGGNQPQHF.